A selection of T cell receptor beta chains follows, all from one sample in a study of T cell clones after liver transplantation. Assay used: immunoSEQ multiplex PCR; TCRdb lists only in-frame clones, some missing. The data contain more than 95,000 clones, approximately 78% of them seen just once; the ten biggest clones take up about 0.89%. This specimen was CD4+ T cells from blood, taken before liver transplant. These receptors were obtained from a human donor who received a liver transplant. The CDR3 runs from the conserved cysteine through the conserved F or W. Fields, in order: J gene, V gene, clone size, D gene, CDR3 protein, CDR3 DNA. A D gene is named only where the DNA matches it firmly. Rows give clone size only sometimes, using once, few, many, or a class for an expanded clone.

j_gene: TRBJ2-1
v_gene: TRBV7-3
abundance: .
d_gene: .
CDR3aa: CASSLYRAGRDEQFF
CDR3nt: TGTGCCAGCAGCTTATACCGGGCCGGCCGGGATGAGCAGTTCTTC

j_gene: TRBJ2-7
v_gene: TRBV9
abundance: once
d_gene: TRBD1
CDR3aa: CASSVSIGTGGYEQYF
CDR3nt: TGTGCCAGCAGCGTATCTATTGGGACAGGGGGTTACGAGCAGTACTTC

j_gene: TRBJ1-3
v_gene: TRBV5-1
abundance: .
d_gene: TRBD1
CDR3aa: CASSGGTAVSGNTIYF
CDR3nt: TGCGCCAGCAGCGGTGGGACAGCGGTATCTGGAAACACCATATATTTT

j_gene: TRBJ2-7
v_gene: TRBV6-1
abundance: many
d_gene: TRBD2
CDR3aa: CASTTGLAVYYEQYF
CDR3nt: TGTGCCAGCACTACTGGACTAGCGGTATACTACGAGCAGTACTTC

j_gene: TRBJ1-2
v_gene: TRBV7-9
abundance: few
d_gene: .
CDR3aa: CASSSGQSTYGYTF
CDR3nt: TGTGCCAGCAGCTCCGGACAGTCAACGTATGGCTACACCTTC

j_gene: TRBJ2-3
v_gene: TRBV18
abundance: .
d_gene: .
CDR3aa: CASSRPNTDTQYF
CDR3nt: TGTGCCAGCTCCAGACCCAACACAGATACGCAGTATTTT

j_gene: TRBJ1-2
v_gene: TRBV19
abundance: .
d_gene: .
CDR3aa: CASSRGNYGYTF
CDR3nt: TGTGCCAGTAGTAGGGGGAACTATGGCTACACCTTC

j_gene: TRBJ2-5
v_gene: TRBV19
abundance: .
d_gene: TRBD2
CDR3aa: CASSVGLADPRRETQYF
CDR3nt: TGTGCCAGTAGTGTGGGACTAGCGGACCCCAGGCGGGAGACCCAGTACTTC

j_gene: TRBJ2-3
v_gene: TRBV5-1
abundance: .
d_gene: TRBD2
CDR3aa: CASSLPGLAGRTDTQYF
CDR3nt: TGCGCCAGCAGCTTGCCCGGACTAGCGGGGCGCACAGATACGCAGTATTTT

j_gene: TRBJ2-3
v_gene: TRBV30
abundance: .
d_gene: TRBD2
CDR3aa: CAWRTSGNTDTQYF
CDR3nt: TGTGCCTGGAGGACTAGCGGGAACACAGATACGCAGTATTTT

j_gene: TRBJ1-4
v_gene: TRBV6-5
abundance: .
d_gene: .
CDR3aa: CASSYQGSTNEKLFF
CDR3nt: TGTGCCAGCAGTTACCAGGGTTCGACTAATGAAAAACTGTTTTTT

j_gene: TRBJ1-3
v_gene: TRBV28
abundance: .
d_gene: .
CDR3aa: CASSFTRVGGNTIYF
CDR3nt: TGTGCCAGCAGTTTTACCCGAGTGGGAGGAAACACCATATATTTT

j_gene: TRBJ2-7
v_gene: TRBV28
abundance: .
d_gene: TRBD2
CDR3aa: CASKALAGDLYEQYF
CDR3nt: TGTGCCAGTAAGGCCCTAGCGGGAGACTTGTACGAGCAGTACTTC

j_gene: TRBJ2-2
v_gene: TRBV27
abundance: .
d_gene: TRBD1
CDR3aa: CASSLSIPGQGRTGELFF
CDR3nt: TGTGCCAGCAGTTTATCGATTCCGGGACAGGGGAGAACCGGGGAGCTGTTTTTT

j_gene: TRBJ2-3
v_gene: TRBV7-2
abundance: .
d_gene: TRBD2
CDR3aa: CASSQPPLAGGGRGGTQYF
CDR3nt: TGTGCCAGCAGCCAACCCCCACTAGCGGGGGGTGGCAGAGGGGGTACGCAGTATTTT

j_gene: TRBJ2-1
v_gene: TRBV11-2
abundance: .
d_gene: TRBD2
CDR3aa: CASSLLGRADGNEQFF
CDR3nt: TGTGCCAGCAGCTTACTCGGGAGGGCCGATGGGAATGAGCAGTTCTTC

j_gene: TRBJ2-5
v_gene: TRBV5-1
abundance: .
d_gene: TRBD1
CDR3aa: CASAYFDRDETQYF
CDR3nt: TGCGCCAGCGCCTATTTCGACAGGGATGAGACCCAGTACTTC

j_gene: TRBJ2-1
v_gene: TRBV7-2
abundance: few
d_gene: .
CDR3aa: CASSLVADSQQFF
CDR3nt: TGTGCCAGCAGCTTAGTAGCAGATTCCCAGCAGTTCTTC

j_gene: TRBJ2-7
v_gene: TRBV2
abundance: .
d_gene: TRBD1
CDR3aa: CASSGTGITYEQYF
CDR3nt: TGTGCCAGCAGTGGGACAGGGATAACCTACGAGCAGTACTTC

j_gene: TRBJ2-2
v_gene: TRBV7-3
abundance: .
d_gene: .
CDR3aa: CASSSGYTGELFF
CDR3nt: TGTGCCAGCAGCTCTGGCTACACCGGGGAGCTGTTTTTT

j_gene: TRBJ2-3
v_gene: TRBV5-6
abundance: .
d_gene: .
CDR3aa: CASSESDTQYF
CDR3nt: TGTGCCAGCAGCGAATCAGATACGCAGTATTTT

j_gene: TRBJ2-3
v_gene: TRBV5-6
abundance: .
d_gene: .
CDR3aa: CASSRGSPDTQYF
CDR3nt: TGTGCCAGCAGCCGAGGCAGCCCAGATACGCAGTATTTT

j_gene: TRBJ1-6
v_gene: TRBV6-1
abundance: .
d_gene: .
CDR3aa: CASSEVRQDSPLHF
CDR3nt: TGTGCCAGCAGTGAAGTTAGGCAGGATTCACCCCTCCACTTT

j_gene: TRBJ2-7
v_gene: TRBV5-1
abundance: .
d_gene: TRBD1
CDR3aa: CASSLRDRLYEQYF
CDR3nt: TGCGCCAGCAGCTTGAGGGACAGGCTATACGAGCAGTACTTC

j_gene: TRBJ1-1
v_gene: TRBV6-1
abundance: .
d_gene: .
CDR3aa: CASSEITEAFF
CDR3nt: TGTGCCAGCAGTGAAATCACTGAAGCTTTCTTT

j_gene: TRBJ1-2
v_gene: TRBV27
abundance: .
d_gene: .
CDR3aa: CASSFTRANYGYTF
CDR3nt: TGTGCCAGCAGTTTTACCAGGGCTAACTATGGCTACACCTTC

j_gene: TRBJ1-2
v_gene: TRBV5-6
abundance: once
d_gene: TRBD1
CDR3aa: CATQTGNYGYTF
CDR3nt: TGTGCCACCCAGACAGGGAACTATGGCTACACCTTC